What follows are 4 T cell receptor beta chains derived from one specimen sequenced in a study of CD8 T cells in ankylosing spondylitis. Overall study results and limits: Seemingly characteristic of ankylosing spondylitis blood was a TCR beta motif consisting of eight highly homologous variants.

From the 5' RACE reads, TCRdb called clonotypes with MiXCR, one entry per CDR3 protein. The repertoire has some 450,000 distinct CDR3 sequences, roughly 15% of them found once; the top ten carry just over 1%. These receptors' targets are unknown. Sequencing was done on a sample of blood, either unsorted or a sorted T cell fraction (not recorded which). These receptors came from a male donor with ankylosing spondylitis.

This chain connects TRBV5-4 to TRBJ2-3, with 9 bases that match TRBD1. The CDR3 runs 15 residues. Losses at the gene ends were 4 bases for V and 3 bases for J; bases not matched to a gene: 6. CDR1 SGHNT and CDR2 YYREEE come from the germline V gene (reference sequence). This CDR3 is CASSVRDRETDTQYF. CDR3 bases: TGTGCCAGCAGCGTCCGGGACAGGGAGACAGATACGCAGTATTTT. The variable domain in full, completed from reference TRBV5-4 and TRBJ2-3, reads ETGVTQSPTHLIKTRGQQVTLRCSSQSGHNTVSWYQQALGQGPQFIFQYYREEENGRGNFPPRFSGLQFPNYSSELNVNALELDDSALYLCASSVRDRETDTQYFGPGTRLTVL.

V usage is TRBV25-1 and J usage is TRBJ2-1; tentative D call: TRBD1 (6 bases). With 5 bases removed from V and 8 bases from J, the gap between germline ends came to 19 bases. Germline CDR1 is MGHDK and CDR2 is SYGVNS. This CDR3 comprises 15 residues. CDR3 in DNA: TGTGCCAGCAGTTCCCCGAAGACAGGTGTGCATGAGCAGTTCTTC. Residues: CASSSPKTGVHEQFF.

In the case of this clonotype: At one end, the junction sequence differs from germline, possibly due to a read error. The rearrangement uses TRBV10-2 and TRBJ2-1, with D perhaps matching TRBD2 (5 bases). This CDR3 has 13 amino acids. The germline V gene has CDR1 WSHSY and CDR2 SAAADI. The DNA for the CDR3 is TGCGCCAGCATTATGGACTCCAACAATGAGCAGTTCTTC. This gives the protein CASIMDSNNEQFF.

This clonotype has more than one count but fewer than ten. The genes are TRBV3-1 and TRBJ2-7, with D unclear. CDR3 length equals 14 residues. CDR1 LGHDT and CDR2 YNNKEL come from the germline V gene (reference sequence). Trimming took off 5 bases at V and 6 bases at J, with 17 bases between the two ends. CDR3 sequence (DNA): TGTGCCAGCAGCTCCACCGACGTACGAGGCGAGCAGTACTTC. This gives the protein CASSSTDVRGEQYF.